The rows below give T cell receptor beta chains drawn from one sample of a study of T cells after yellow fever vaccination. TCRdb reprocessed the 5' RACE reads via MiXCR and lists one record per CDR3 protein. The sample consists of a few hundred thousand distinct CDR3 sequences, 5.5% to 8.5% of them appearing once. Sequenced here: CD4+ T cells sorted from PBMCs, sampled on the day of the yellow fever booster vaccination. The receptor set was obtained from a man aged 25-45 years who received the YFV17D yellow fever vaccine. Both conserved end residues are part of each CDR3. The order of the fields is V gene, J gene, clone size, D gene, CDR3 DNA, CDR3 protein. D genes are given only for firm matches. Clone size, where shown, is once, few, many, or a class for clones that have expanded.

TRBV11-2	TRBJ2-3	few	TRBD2	TGTGCCAGCAGCCCAGGTGGACTAGCGGGAGGTTGGACAGATACGCAGTATTTT	CASSPGGLAGGWTDTQYF
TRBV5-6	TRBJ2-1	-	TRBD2	TGTGCCAGCAGCGACCGGGACTACTACAATGAGCAGTTCTTC	CASSDRDYYNEQFF
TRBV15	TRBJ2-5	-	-	TGTGCCACCAGCAGATTTCAAGAGACCCAGTACTTC	CATSRFQETQYF
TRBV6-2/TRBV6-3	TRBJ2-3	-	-	TGTGCCAGCAGTCGGGAAAACACAGATACGCAGTATTTT	CASSRENTDTQYF
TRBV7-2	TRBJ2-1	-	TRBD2	TGTGCCAGCAGCACGGCCGGGACTAGCGGTAATGAGCAGTTCTTC	CASSTAGTSGNEQFF
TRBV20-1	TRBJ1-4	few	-	TGCAGTGCTAGTCAAACAGCAACTAATGAAAAACTGTTTTTT	CSASQTATNEKLFF
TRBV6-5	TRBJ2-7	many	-	TGTGCCAGCAGTTACTCGAGGGGGACAAGTTCCGAGCAGTACTTC	CASSYSRGTSSEQYF
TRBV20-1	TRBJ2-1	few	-	TGCAGTGCCGTCATCTCGGACTCGCCACGGAATGAGCAGTTCTTC	CSAVISDSPRNEQFF
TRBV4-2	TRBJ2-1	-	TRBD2	TGTGCCAGCAGCCAAGTAGGGACTAGCGACCACAATGAGCAGTTCTTC	CASSQVGTSDHNEQFF
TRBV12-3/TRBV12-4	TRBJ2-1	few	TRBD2	TGTGCCAGCAGCTCAGCGGCCGGGGGGTACAATGAGCAGTTCTTC	CASSSAAGGYNEQFF
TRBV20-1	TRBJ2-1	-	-	TGCAGTGCTGCCGGGACGTGGGTCTACAATGAGCAGTTCTTC	CSAAGTWVYNEQFF
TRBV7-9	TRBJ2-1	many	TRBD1	TGTGCCAGCAGCAAAACAGGGGTAGGTGAGCAGTTCTTC	CASSKTGVGEQFF
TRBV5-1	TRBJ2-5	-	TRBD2	TGCGCCAGCAGCTCGCCCGGACTAGTTGGGGAGACCCAGTACTTC	CASSSPGLVGETQYF
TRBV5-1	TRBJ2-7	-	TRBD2	TGCGCCAGCAGCTTCGGTTCTAGCGGTTACGAGCAGTACTTC	CASSFGSSGYEQYF
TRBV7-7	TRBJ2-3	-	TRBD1	TGTGCTAGCAGCCCCCTCGGGACAGGCACAGATACGCAGTATTTT	CASSPLGTGTDTQYF
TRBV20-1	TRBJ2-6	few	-	TGCAGTGCTAATCCATCCCGAGGTGGGGCCAACGTCCTGACTTTC	CSANPSRGGANVLTF
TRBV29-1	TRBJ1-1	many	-	TGCAGCGTTGGGGTCGACACTGAAGCTTTCTTT	CSVGVDTEAFF
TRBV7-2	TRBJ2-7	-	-	TGTGCCACACAAAAGGCTGGGGGGGCCGCTTACGAGCAGTACTTC	CATQKAGGAAYEQYF
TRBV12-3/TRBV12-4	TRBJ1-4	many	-	TGTGCCAGCAGTTTGACAGGAGATGAAAAACTGTTTTTT	CASSLTGDEKLFF
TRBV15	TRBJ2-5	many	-	TGTGCCACCAGCAGACAGGGGCTCGGAGAGACCCAGTACTTC	CATSRQGLGETQYF
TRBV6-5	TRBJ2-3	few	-	TGTGCCAGCAGTTCACCCAGGGATCCCACAGATACGCAGTATTTT	CASSSPRDPTDTQYF
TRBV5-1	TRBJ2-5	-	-	TGCGACGAACCTCGCAAGGGGGGAGAGACCCAGTACTTC	CDEPRKGGETQYF
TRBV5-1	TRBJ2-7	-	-	TGCGCCAGCAGGTTCAACTACGAGCAGTACTTC	CASRFNYEQYF
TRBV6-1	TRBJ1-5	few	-	TGTGCCAGCAGCCTATTGCCCAGGGACGGGCAGCCCCAGCATTTT	CASSLLPRDGQPQHF
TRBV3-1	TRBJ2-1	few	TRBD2	TGTGCCAGCAGGAGGGCCATCGGGGGGGAGCAGTTCTTC	CASRRAIGGEQFF
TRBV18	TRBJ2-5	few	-	TGTGCCAGCTCCCCTAGTTGGACAGAGCAAGAGACCCAGTACTTC	CASSPSWTEQETQYF
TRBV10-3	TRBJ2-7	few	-	TGTGCCATCAGCCGGGAAAACTACGAGCAGTACTTC	CAISRENYEQYF
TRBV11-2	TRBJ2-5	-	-	TGTGCCAGCAGCTGGGCAGGGTACGAGACCCAGTACTTC	CASSWAGYETQYF
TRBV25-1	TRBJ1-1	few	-	TGTGCCAGCAGTGACTCGGGCCCGAACACTGAAGCTTTCTTT	CASSDSGPNTEAFF
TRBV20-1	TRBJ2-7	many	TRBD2	TGCAGTGCTAGAGTTCGGGGGGAGGGAAAATACGAGCAGTACTTC	CSARVRGEGKYEQYF
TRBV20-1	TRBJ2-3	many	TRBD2	TGCAGTGCTAGGCAGGGAGGGAAAAGCACAGATACGCAGTATTTT	CSARQGGKSTDTQYF
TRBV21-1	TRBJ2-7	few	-	TGTGCCAGCAGCAACTCACCTACTAGCGGGAGTTCTGGTGAGCAGTACTTC	CASSNSPTSGSSGEQYF
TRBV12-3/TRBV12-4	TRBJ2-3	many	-	TGTGCCAGCAGTACCAGAGAGGGTGCCACAGATACGCAGTATTTT	CASSTREGATDTQYF
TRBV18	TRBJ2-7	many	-	TGTGCCAGCTCACCAAGTCCGGACTACGAGCAGTACTTC	CASSPSPDYEQYF
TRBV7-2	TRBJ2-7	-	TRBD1	TGTGCCAGCAGTCATGGGTGGGACAGGGGTCGCGAGCAGTACTTC	CASSHGWDRGREQYF
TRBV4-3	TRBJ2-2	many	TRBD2	TGCGCCAGCAGCAGCACTAGCGGGAGTGGGGGGGAGCTGTTTTTT	CASSSTSGSGGELFF
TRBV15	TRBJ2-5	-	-	TGTGCCACCAGCAGAGCGGCCAACTGGGAGACCCAGTACTTC	CATSRAANWETQYF
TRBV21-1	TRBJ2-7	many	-	TGTGCCAGCAGGCCCAACCGGGACAGGGTAAATAGCATGTACTTC	CASRPNRDRVNSMYF
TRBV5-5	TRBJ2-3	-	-	TGTGCCAGCAGCTTGATCTTCTCGGGAGATACAGATACGCAGTATTTT	CASSLIFSGDTDTQYF
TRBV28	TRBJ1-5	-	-	TGTGCCAGCAGTTTTTCTTGGAATCAGCCCCAGCATTTT	CASSFSWNQPQHF
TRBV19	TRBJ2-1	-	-	TGTGCCAGTAGTATCCTAGGATACAATGAGCAGTTCTTC	CASSILGYNEQFF
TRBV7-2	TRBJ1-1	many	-	TGTGCCAGCAGCATCCTGGGGACTGAAGCTTTCTTT	CASSILGTEAFF
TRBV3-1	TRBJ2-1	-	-	TGTGCCAGCAGCTATCTCCGGGCTCCGTGCAATGAGCAGTTCTTC	CASSYLRAPCNEQFF
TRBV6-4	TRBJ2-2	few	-	TGTGCCAGCAGTGCAGTTTCTGGTGGGGAGCTGTTTTTT	CASSAVSGGELFF
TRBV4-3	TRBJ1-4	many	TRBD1	TGCGCCAGCAGCCAAGGGGACAGCACTAATGAAAAACTGTTTTTT	CASSQGDSTNEKLFF
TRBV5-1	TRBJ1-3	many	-	TGCGCCAGCAGCTTGGGTGACCGCCCGCTCTCTGGAAACACCATATATTTT	CASSLGDRPLSGNTIYF
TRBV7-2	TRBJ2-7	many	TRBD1	TGTGCCAGCAGCTTAAGGGGACAGGGGCTCACCTACGAGCAGTACTTC	CASSLRGQGLTYEQYF
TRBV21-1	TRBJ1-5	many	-	TGTGCCAGCAGCAACTCCACCATGGGCAATCAGCCCCAGCATTTT	CASSNSTMGNQPQHF
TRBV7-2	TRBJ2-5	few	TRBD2	TGTGCCAGCAGCTATGGACTAGCGGGTGGAGAGACCCAGTACTTC	CASSYGLAGGETQYF
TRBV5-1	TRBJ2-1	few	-	TGCGCCAGCAGCTTGGATCCGGGAAAGGATGAGCAGTTCTTC	CASSLDPGKDEQFF
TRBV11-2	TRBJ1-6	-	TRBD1	TGTGCCAGCAGTTTACAGGGGGCAGCGAATTCACCCCTCCACTTT	CASSLQGAANSPLHF